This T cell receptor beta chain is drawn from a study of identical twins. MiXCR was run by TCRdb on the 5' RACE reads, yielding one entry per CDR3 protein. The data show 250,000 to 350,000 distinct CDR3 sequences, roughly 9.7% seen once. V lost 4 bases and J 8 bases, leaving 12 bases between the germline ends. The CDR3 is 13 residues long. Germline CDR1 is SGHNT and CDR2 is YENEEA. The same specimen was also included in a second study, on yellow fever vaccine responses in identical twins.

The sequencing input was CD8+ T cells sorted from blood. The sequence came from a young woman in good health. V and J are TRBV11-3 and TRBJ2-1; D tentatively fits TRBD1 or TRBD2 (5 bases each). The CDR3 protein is CASSSEVGDEQFF. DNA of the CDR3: TGTGCCAGCAGCTCAGAGGTGGGGGATGAGCAGTTCTTC.